The 26 T cell receptor beta chains below come from one sample, sequenced in a study of shared clonotypes between healthy human individuals. The table came from immunoSEQ multiplex PCR; TCRdb's copy has only in-frame clones and leaves some out. Counted here are fewer than 400,000 clones, about 74% occurring once; the ten biggest clones make up under 13%. The sequencing input was memory CD4+ T cells sorted from blood. This sample's subset: CD45RA-negative fraction. Receptors originate from a man in his thirties or forties in good health.

This clone showed up just once. The V gene is TRBV28, the J gene TRBJ1-2; the match to TRBD1 covers 7 bases. Germline CDR1 reads MDHEN; CDR2 reads SYDVKM. With V trimmed by 2 bases and J by 8 bases, 5 bases remained unmatched. The CDR3 covers 13 residues. The CDR3 bases are TGTGCCAGCAGTTTAGGAGGGGGCCGGGGCTACACCTTC. Protein product: CASSLGGGRGYTF.

The gene calls are TRBV7-5 and TRBJ2-7; the table's TRBD2 call for D was not verified on the DNA. TRBV7-5 represents a pseudogene. The CDR3 has 14 amino acids. DNA for the CDR3: TGTGCCAGAAGCATGCTCCATAGCTCCTACGAGCAGTACTTC. Amino acid sequence: CARSMLHSSYEQYF.

The genes are TRBV9 and TRBJ1-3; D may be TRBD1 (5 bases). Germline V gene sequence: CDR1 SGDLS, CDR2 YYNGEE. The V end lost 2 bases, the J end lost 2 bases, and 8 bases lay between the germline ends. CDR3 length: 14 amino acids. For the CDR3, the DNA is TGTGCCAGCAGCGTCGGGACGCCTGGAAACACCATATATTTT. Translation gives CASSVGTPGNTIYF.

CDR3 sequence: CASNRGVRVSDTQYF. CDR3 in DNA: TGTGCCAGCAATCGGGGGGTCCGGGTCTCAGATACGCAGTATTTT. This sequence joins TRBV28 and TRBJ2-3, with 7 bases lining up with TRBD2. The CDR3 sequence is 15 residues long. Per the germline V gene, CDR1 is MDHEN and CDR2 is SYDVKM. Losses at the gene ends were 7 bases for V and 4 bases for J; bases not matched to a gene: 11.

The genes are TRBV5-1 and TRBJ2-1; D unresolved. The CDR3 totals 15 residues. CDR1 is SGHRS, CDR2 YFSETQ, per germline. V was clipped by 1 base and J by 5 bases, with 13 bases between them. The CDR3 protein is CASSLSGRMDNEQFF. As DNA, the CDR3 is TGCGCCAGCAGCTTGTCTGGTCGGATGGACAATGAGCAGTTCTTC.

The rearrangement links TRBV28 to TRBJ1-2, with D possibly TRBD1 on 5 matching bases. Germline loops: CDR1 MDHEN, CDR2 SYDVKM. V was cut by 1 base and J by 2 bases, with 17 bases left in between. The length of the CDR3 is 17 residues. In DNA, the CDR3 is TGTGCCAGCAGTTTATTTACGGGAACGCGGACAAACTATGGCTACACCTTC. It translates to CASSLFTGTRTNYGYTF.

This rearrangement joins TRBV19 to TRBJ2-2; tentative D call: TRBD2 (6 bases). CDR1 is LNHDA and CDR2 is SQIVND in the germline V gene (reference sequence). V was shortened by 5 bases and J by 9 bases, with 13 bases between the two germline ends. The CDR3 sequence is 13 residues long. CDR3 residues: CASSFSGPRELFF. Here the CDR3 DNA reads TGTGCCAGTAGTTTTAGCGGCCCCCGGGAGCTGTTTTTT.

The chain couples TRBV5-1 to TRBJ2-2, with 8 bases aligning to TRBD1. Germline V CDR1 and CDR2: SGHRS, YFSETQ. Germline trimming cut 2 bases from V and 5 bases from J; bases unmatched to any gene: 5. The CDR3 spans 15 residues. The CDR3 protein is CASSLTGGLTGELFF. In DNA form, the CDR3 reads TGCGCCAGCAGCTTAACAGGGGGGCTTACCGGGGAGCTGTTTTTT.

This chain uses TRBV4-3 with TRBJ2-7; D gene unclear. The germline V gene encodes CDR1 LGHNA and CDR2 YSLEER. This CDR3 is 13 amino acids long. V was trimmed by 0 bases and J by 5 bases, leaving 8 bases between them. CDR3 sequence reads: CASSQDFGDEQYF. The CDR3 nucleotides are TGCGCCAGCAGCCAAGATTTTGGAGACGAGCAGTACTTC.

There are a few counts of this clone. V usage is TRBV5-6 and J usage is TRBJ2-1, with D possibly being TRBD2 (5 bases). There are 12 residues in the CDR3. The V end was cut by 1 base, the J end by 9 bases, with 8 bases between. Germline V CDR1 and CDR2: SGHDT, YYEEEE. CDR3 sequence reads: CASSLSGIEQFF. CDR3 DNA sequence: TGTGCCAGCAGCTTGTCCGGGATTGAGCAGTTCTTC.

Only a few counts were recorded for this clone. The V and J genes are TRBV25-1 and TRBJ2-1, with unresolved D. Germline-derived CDR1 and CDR2 are MGHDK and SYGVNS. The V and J ends lost 7 bases and 0 bases respectively, with 13 bases between them. The CDR3 covers 15 residues. The CDR3 loop is CASNDIRRSYNEQFF. Written as DNA, the CDR3 is TGTGCCAGCAATGACATCCGGCGCTCCTACAATGAGCAGTTCTTC.

This clone was observed once. An end of the junction does not agree with germline; a read error may underlie this. CDR3 nucleotide sequence: TGTGCCTGGAGTGGGGGTTATGACTACACCTTC. Translated, it gives CAWSGGYDYTF. This chain links TRBV30 with TRBJ1-2; D is ambiguous. CDR1 and CDR2 from the germline V gene are GTSNPN and SVGIG (reference sequence). The CDR3 covers 11 residues.

This clone has more than one count but fewer than ten. V and J are TRBV7-2 and TRBJ2-7, with TRBD2 identical over 7 bases. After removal of 2 bases from V and 4 bases from J, the junction contained 20 bases not matched to a gene. Germline lookup yields CDR1 SGHTA and CDR2 FQGNSA. There are 19 residues in the CDR3. CDR3 region: CASSLKGPGRETFPYEQYF. For the CDR3, the DNA is TGTGCCAGCAGCTTAAAAGGACCGGGGCGGGAGACCTTTCCATACGAGCAGTACTTC.

The CDR3 DNA sequence: TGCACCAGCAGCCGATCTAAGGGGAAACGGAACAAGTTCTTC. Translating it yields CTSSRSKGKRNKFF. This chain joins TRBV1 and TRBJ2-1; the D call TRBD1 from the table was never checked on the DNA. TRBV1 is a pseudogene locus. The CDR3 spans 14 residues.

This chain links TRBV6-5 with TRBJ2-1, with D hard to call. This CDR3 is 12 amino acids long. Deletions cut 2 bases from V and 5 bases from J, with 4 bases between. Germline assignment: CDR1 MNHEY and CDR2 SVGAGI. CDR3 residues: CASSYNDNEQFF. The DNA of the CDR3 is TGTGCCAGCAGTTACAATGACAATGAGCAGTTCTTC.

This clone was seen a handful of times. J is TRBJ2-3 and V is TRBV7-9; TRBD2 matches at 12 bases. The germline V gene has CDR1 SEHNR and CDR2 FQNEAQ (reference sequence). Trimming at V came to 5 bases and at J to 4 bases, leaving 10 bases not matched to a gene. The CDR3 runs 17 residues. CDR3: CASSRHLAGGYADTQYF. The CDR3 bases are TGTGCCAGCAGCCGACACCTAGCGGGAGGGTATGCAGATACGCAGTATTTT.

J is TRBJ1-4 and V is TRBV5-1; D remains ambiguous. Trimming pared 4 bases from V and 0 bases from J, leaving 10 bases between. Per germline, CDR1 SGHRS and CDR2 YFSETQ. This CDR3 is 15 amino acids long. The CDR3: CASSQSGATNEKLFF. CDR3 sequence (DNA): TGCGCCAGCAGCCAATCGGGTGCAACTAATGAAAAACTGTTTTTT. Using reference TRBV5-1 and TRBJ1-4 for the parts outside the CDR3, the full variable domain is KAGVTQTPRYLIKTRGQQVTLSCSPISGHRSVSWYQQTPGQGLQFLFEYFSETQRNKGNFPGRFSGRQFSNSRSEMNVSTLELGDSALYLCASSQSGATNEKLFFGSGTQLSVL.

This chain joins TRBV5-5 and TRBJ1-3, with D uncertain. The CDR3 is made up of 14 amino acids. Germline V gene data show CDR1 as SGHKS and CDR2 as YYEKEE (reference sequence). The V and J ends lost 2 bases and 0 bases respectively, with 6 bases between them. The chain's CDR3 is CASSFGLSGNTIYF. The CDR3 DNA reads TGTGCCAGCAGCTTCGGACTCTCTGGAAACACCATATATTTT.

This clone was recorded a few times. The chain combines TRBV7-2 with TRBJ1-5; D call uncertain. The CDR3 has 13 residues. Germline V gives CDR1 SGHTA, CDR2 FQGNSA. The ends were cut back, 3 bases at V and 7 bases at J, with 10 bases in the middle. CDR3 nucleotides: TGTGCCAGCAGCTTTTTCAACGGGCAGCCCCAGCATTTT. It encodes CASSFFNGQPQHF.

This clone showed up just a few times. V usage is TRBV5-8 and J usage is TRBJ2-7; TRBD1 might be the D (6 bases). V was pared by 0 bases and J by 2 bases, with 9 bases between. The germline gives CDR1 SGHTS, CDR2 YDEGEE. The CDR3 spans 14 residues. The chain's CDR3 is CASSLVQGTYEQYF. The DNA of the CDR3 is TGTGCCAGCAGCTTGGTACAGGGCACCTACGAGCAGTACTTC. Supplemented by reference TRBV5-8 and TRBJ2-7, the full variable domain reads EAGVTQSPTHLIKTRGQQATLRCSPISGHTSVYWYQQALGLGLQFLLWYDEGEERNRGNFPPRFSGRQFPNYSSELNVNALELEDSALYLCASSLVQGTYEQYFGPGTRLTVT.

This chain links TRBV27 with TRBJ2-5, with a tentative D call TRBD2 (6 bases). Germline-derived CDR1 and CDR2 are MNHEY and SMNVEV (reference sequence). V was clipped by 2 bases and J by 5 bases, with 12 bases between them. CDR3 length: 14 residues. The CDR3 region has the DNA TGTGCCAGCAGTTTAAACGAGGAGGGCGAGACCCAGTACTTC. It encodes CASSLNEEGETQYF.

This clone was recorded a few times. The gene calls are TRBV6-6 and TRBJ1-1; D possibly corresponds to TRBD1 (5 bases). The CDR3 length is 16 residues. Looked up from germline, CDR1 is MNHNY and CDR2 is SVGAGI (reference sequence). The germline V and J ends were trimmed by 2 bases and 3 bases, with 16 bases remaining between them. The CDR3 loop reads CASSYLLSGGDTEAFF. The CDR3 region has the DNA TGTGCCAGCAGTTACCTACTCTCGGGGGGAGACACTGAAGCTTTCTTT.

The chain recombines TRBV7-2 with TRBJ2-3, with D perhaps assigned TRBD1 or TRBD2 (5 bases each). Germline loops: CDR1 SGHTA, CDR2 FQGNSA. CDR3 length: 12 residues. Between the trimmed V and J ends, which lost 5 bases and 11 bases, there was a span of 14 bases. The DNA of the CDR3 is TGTGCCAGCAGCCGACCTGGGGGTGTGCAGTATTTT. Amino acid sequence: CASSRPGGVQYF.

This rearrangement joins TRBV5-4 to TRBJ2-7; 8 bases are a match to TRBD1. There are 14 residues in the CDR3. V trimming: 6 bases; J trimming: 0 bases; junction bases outside the gene matches: 5. CDR1 is SGHNT and CDR2 is YYREEE in the germline V gene (reference sequence). The CDR3 DNA is TGTGCCAGCAACCGACAGGGGAGCTCCTACGAGCAGTACTTC. Protein: CASNRQGSSYEQYF.

Only a few counts were recorded for this clone. J is TRBJ2-7 and V is TRBV18; D uncertain. Trimming stripped 6 bases from V and 8 bases from J, with 23 bases between. CDR3 size: 15 residues. Germline CDR1 and CDR2: KGHSH and LQKENI. Here the CDR3 reads CASSSDRPGYYKQYF. CDR3 nucleotide sequence: TGTGCCAGCTCTTCCGATAGGCCAGGATATTACAAGCAGTACTTC.

The chain recombines TRBV15 with TRBJ2-2, with 13 bases matching TRBD2. From germline, CDR1 is LNHNV and CDR2 YYDKDF (reference sequence). The CDR3 contains 15 residues. The J segment lost 4 bases and the V segment lost 11 bases, leaving 7 bases of the junction unmatched. The chain's CDR3 is CAAITSGRGTGELFF. The CDR3, as DNA: TGTGCCGCGATTACTAGCGGGAGGGGCACCGGGGAGCTGTTTTTT.